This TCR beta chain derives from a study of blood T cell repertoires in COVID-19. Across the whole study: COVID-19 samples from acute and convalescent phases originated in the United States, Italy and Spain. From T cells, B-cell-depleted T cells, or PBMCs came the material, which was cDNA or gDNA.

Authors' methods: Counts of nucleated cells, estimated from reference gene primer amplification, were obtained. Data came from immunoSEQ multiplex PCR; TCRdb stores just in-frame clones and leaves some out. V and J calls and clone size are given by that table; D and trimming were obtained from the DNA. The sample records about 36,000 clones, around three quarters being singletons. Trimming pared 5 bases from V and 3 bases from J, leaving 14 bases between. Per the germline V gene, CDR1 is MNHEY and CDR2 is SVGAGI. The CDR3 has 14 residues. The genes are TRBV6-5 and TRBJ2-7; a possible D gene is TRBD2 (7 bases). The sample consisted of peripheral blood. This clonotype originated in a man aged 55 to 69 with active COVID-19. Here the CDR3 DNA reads TGTGCCAGCAGTCAACAGGGAGGGTACTACGAGCAGTACTTC. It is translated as CASSQQGGYYEQYF.